The 15 T cell receptor beta chains in this list originate from one sample, sequenced in a study of beta chain features in type 1 diabetes. Expressed TCRB transcripts were sequenced, since all the RNA that had been isolated was reverse transcribed. Libraries were prepared by immunoSEQ multiplex PCR; TCRdb keeps only in-frame clonotypes and omits some of them. The sample consists of 200,000 to 300,000 clones, roughly 15% of them appearing once. The sequencing input was naive CD4+ T cells from blood. All receptors come from a woman between 40 and 50 years old in good health.

V usage is TRBV18 and J usage is TRBJ1-4; 8 positions match TRBD1. Germline CDR1 is KGHSH and CDR2 is LQKENI. The CDR3 length is 17 residues. The V segment lost 6 bases and the J segment 0 bases; nucleotides outside the gene matches: 9. The chain's CDR3 is CASSPRDRGTTNEKLFF. CDR3 DNA: TGTGCCAGCTCGCCGCGCGACAGGGGTACAACTAATGAAAAACTGTTTTTT. The full variable domain, in which reference TRBV18 and TRBJ1-4 provide the parts outside the CDR3, is NAGVMQNPRHLVRRRGQEARLRCSPMKGHSHVYWYRQLPEEGLKFMVYLQKENIIDESGMPKERFSAEFPKEGPSILRIQQVVRGDSAAYFCASSPRDRGTTNEKLFFGSGTQLSVL.

This clone was detected only a few times. The sample contains more than one DNA sequence encoding this CDR3. This chain joins TRBV18 and TRBJ2-7, with D unclear. The V gene's germline CDR1 is KGHSH and CDR2 LQKENI. The CDR3 contains 11 residues. V gave up 6 bases and J gave up 5 bases, with 8 bases separating them. The CDR3 sequence: CASSPRDEQYF. The CDR3 DNA follows: TGTGCCAGCTCTCCCCGCGACGAGCAGTACTTC.

This clone was counted a few times. The chain links TRBV25-1 to TRBJ2-7; TRBD2 agrees at 9 bases. Per germline, CDR1 MGHDK and CDR2 SYGVNS. Losses at the gene ends were 3 bases for V and 5 bases for J; bases not matched to a gene: 14. This CDR3 is built from 17 residues. The CDR3 loop is CASSEVAGAPLRNEQYF. The CDR3 DNA follows: TGTGCCAGCAGTGAGGTAGCGGGGGCACCCCTTAGAAACGAGCAGTACTTC.

This sequence joins TRBV2 and TRBJ1-4, with 7 bases fitting TRBD1. Per germline, CDR1 SNHLY and CDR2 FYNNEI. V trimming: 3 bases; J trimming: 1 base; junction bases outside the gene matches: 5. This CDR3 has 16 amino acids. The DNA of the CDR3 is TGTGCCAGCAGTGATATTTACAGGGGAACTAATGAAAAACTGTTTTTT. It encodes CASSDIYRGTNEKLFF.

This clone was seen a handful of times. The gene calls are TRBV5-1 and TRBJ2-3; tentatively, D is TRBD2 (5 bases). The length of the CDR3 is 15 residues. Trimming took 10 bases from V and 1 from J, leaving 19 bases between them. CDR1 and CDR2 from the germline V gene are SGHRS and YFSETQ. The CDR3 sequence is CASRDGIGRTDTQYF. In nucleotides, the CDR3 is TGCGCCTCCCGCGACGGGATCGGGCGCACAGATACGCAGTATTTT.

This clone was detected a few times. The V and J genes are TRBV5-1 and TRBJ1-4, with D uncertain. The germline CDR1 and CDR2 sequences are SGHRS and YFSETQ. The germline V and J ends were trimmed by 1 base and 0 bases, with 7 bases remaining between them. This CDR3 has 15 amino acids. The chain's CDR3 is CASSLRYPTNEKLFF. The CDR3 DNA reads TGCGCCAGCAGCTTGCGGTACCCAACTAATGAAAAACTGTTTTTT.

This clone has more than one count but fewer than ten. The chain carries TRBV21-1 and TRBJ1-1; the D call of TRBD1 is as the table states it, not checked on the DNA. TRBV21-1 is a listed pseudogene. This CDR3 region has 14 residues. The CDR3 protein is CASSWDRDNTEAFF. The CDR3 bases are TGTGCCAGCTCGTGGGACAGAGATAACACTGAAGCTTTCTTT.

This chain links TRBV4-2 with TRBJ2-5; 11 positions match TRBD2. V gave up 0 bases and J gave up 5 bases; unmatched junction bases: 8. This CDR3 has 17 residues. Germline CDR1 is LGHNA and CDR2 is YNFKEQ. This CDR3 reads CASSQDTSGGPGETQYF. CDR3 in DNA: TGTGCCAGCAGCCAAGATACTAGCGGGGGCCCCGGGGAGACCCAGTACTTC.

Only a few counts were recorded for this clone. The junction departs from germline at one end; a sequencing error may be responsible. V usage is TRBV4-1 and J usage is TRBJ1-5; 7 nucleotides match TRBD1. Germline V lookup: CDR1 MGHRA, CDR2 YSYEKL. The CDR3 sequence is 15 residues long. The CDR3 nucleotides read TGCGCCAGCAGCTCCGTCCAGGACAGGTCTTCGACCTTAAGTTTT. Translated: CASSSVQDRSSTLSF.

The sample holds a few counts of this clone. The chain uses TRBV18 and TRBJ2-3; 9 nucleotides match TRBD1. Germline assignment: CDR1 KGHSH and CDR2 LQKENI. The CDR3 spans 16 residues. Unmatched junction bases numbered 9, after V lost 5 bases and J lost 3 bases. This chain's CDR3 is CASSSGTGMRTDTQYF. As DNA, the CDR3 is TGTGCCAGCTCATCCGGGACAGGGATGAGGACAGATACGCAGTATTTT.

The CDR3 here is CASSTGSGGVEQYF. The CDR3 DNA is TGTGCCAGCAGCACTGGGTCGGGAGGGGTCGAGCAGTACTTC. The chain carries TRBV7-9 and TRBJ2-7; the match to TRBD2 covers 8 bases. The J segment lost 6 bases and the V segment lost 5 bases, leaving 9 bases of the junction unmatched. CDR1 and CDR2 (germline): SEHNR, FQNEAQ (reference sequence). This CDR3 spans 14 amino acids. The entire variable domain, with the rest obtained from reference TRBV7-9 and TRBJ2-7, is as follows: DTGVSQNPRHKITKRGQNVTFRCDPISEHNRLYWYRQTLGQGPEFLTYFQNEAQLEKSRLLSDRFSAERPKGSFSTLEIQRTEQGDSAMYLCASSTGSGGVEQYFGPGTRLTVT.

The chain employs TRBV11-2 and TRBJ1-2; D perhaps matches TRBD1 (6 bases). V lost 0 bases, J lost 4 bases, and 12 bases lay in between. The CDR3 runs to 15 residues. Germline assignment: CDR1 SGHAT and CDR2 FQNNGV. CDR3 sequence: CASSLDYGQPYGYTF. As DNA, the CDR3 is TGTGCCAGCAGCTTAGATTACGGACAGCCCTATGGCTACACCTTC.

The chain employs TRBV2 and TRBJ2-1; 9 nucleotides align to TRBD1. In germline, CDR1 is SNHLY, CDR2 FYNNEI. The CDR3 length is 17 residues. J lost 12 bases, V lost 11 bases, and 26 bases had no gene match. The DNA of the CDR3 is TGTGCCGGAGACCGGGACAGGGATCCATTCCGCTGGGAAGGGCAGTTCTTC. Translating it yields CAGDRDRDPFRWEGQFF. Complete variable domain (other parts from reference TRBV2 and TRBJ2-1): EPEVTQTPSHQVTQMGQEVILRCVPISNHLYFYWYRQILGQKVEFLVSFYNNEISEKSEIFDDQFSVERPDGSNFTLKIRSTKLEDSAMYFCAGDRDRDPFRWEGQFFGPGTRLTVL.

A few counts support this clone. This chain links TRBV5-1 with TRBJ2-3; no definite D call. The CDR3 extends over 14 amino acids. Trimming removed 0 bases from V and 2 bases from J, with 7 bases in between. Per the germline V gene, CDR1 is SGHRS and CDR2 is YFSETQ. This chain's CDR3 is CASSLAQNTDTQYF. In nucleotides, the CDR3 is TGCGCCAGCAGCTTGGCGCAGAACACAGATACGCAGTATTTT.

This clone was recorded a few times. The CDR3 nucleotides are TGTGCCAGCACCAGGGGATCTGGAAACACCATATATTTT. Its protein is CASTRGSGNTIYF. J is TRBJ1-3 and V is TRBV25-1; a possible D gene is TRBD1 (6 bases). The CDR3 spans 13 residues. V was trimmed by 7 bases and J by 1 base, leaving 8 bases between them. Germline assignment: CDR1 MGHDK and CDR2 SYGVNS.